A single sample is the source of the 23 T cell receptor beta chains below, sequenced in a study of vaccination effects on CD4 cells after COVID-19. Sequencing in the ViraFEST assay came after antigen-specific CD4+ T cells had been expanded with viral peptide pools, which were used to stimulate PBMC. With more than nine days of culture completed, CD4+ T cells were isolated. The person acquired a PCR-confirmed SARS-CoV-2 infection between March and December 2020. These TCRs are of unknown antigen specificity. Libraries were prepared by immunoSEQ multiplex PCR; TCRdb keeps only in-frame clonotypes and omits some of them. Of 17,000 or so clones in the sample, roughly four fifths were seen once. The material was CD4+ T cells from PBMCs cultured with SARS-CoV-2 spike peptides, obtained before COVID-19 vaccination. These receptors were obtained from a human donor who had a prior SARS-CoV-2 infection.

This clone was seen only once. The rearrangement joins TRBV5-6 to TRBJ2-1; 7 bases agree with TRBD2. V shed 2 bases, J shed 10 bases, and the junction held 12 bases outside the gene matches. CDR1 is SGHDT, CDR2 YYEEEE, per germline. This CDR3 spans 15 amino acids. CDR3 protein: CASSFGGGRLEEQFF. In nucleotides, the CDR3 is TGTGCCAGCAGCTTTGGGGGGGGGAGGTTGGAAGAGCAGTTCTTC.

The chain uses TRBV19 and TRBJ1-1, with unresolved D. V lost 6 bases and J 5 bases, leaving 19 bases between the germline ends. The CDR3 loop spans 15 amino acids. In germline, CDR1 is LNHDA, CDR2 SQIVND (reference sequence). The CDR3 DNA sequence: TGTGCCAGTAGCTATAGTTGGCGAAAGGTAACTGAAGCTTTCTTT. It yields the protein CASSYSWRKVTEAFF.

This chain joins TRBV7-9 and TRBJ1-2, with no clear D. CDR1 is SEHNR and CDR2 is FQNEAQ in the germline V gene (reference sequence). V lost 6 bases, J lost 8 bases, and 13 bases lay in between. The CDR3 extends over 12 amino acids. The CDR3 spells CASRQPSRGYTF. The CDR3 bases are TGTGCCAGCAGGCAACCCTCACGCGGCTACACCTTC.

In DNA form, the CDR3 reads TGTGCCAGCAGCCGGACGTCATCCAGGGTGGATTACGAGCAGTACTTC. Amino acids: CASSRTSSRVDYEQYF. V and J are TRBV4-2 and TRBJ2-7; D perhaps matches TRBD1 (5 bases). Germline V CDR1 and CDR2: LGHNA, YNFKEQ. V was pared by 4 bases and J by 4 bases, with 20 bases between. The CDR3 has 16 amino acids.

This clone was detected only a few times. The V gene is TRBV11-1, the J gene TRBJ2-5; D ambiguous. This CDR3 region has 16 residues. Per germline, CDR1 SGHAT and CDR2 FQDESV (reference sequence). Trimming took off 0 bases at V and 3 bases at J, with 14 bases between the two ends. The CDR3 DNA reads TGTGCCAGCAGCTTAGCGCCGGTGCTGGCGAAAGAGACCCAGTACTTC. It specifies CASSLAPVLAKETQYF.

Comments on this clone: A read error may account for a junction end that differs from germline. The V call is TRBV30, the J call TRBJ1-6; TRBD1 might be the D (5 bases). Germline V CDR1 and CDR2: GTSNPN, SVGIG (reference sequence). The CDR3 consists of 13 residues. CDR3 nucleotides: TGTGCCTGCAGTGAGGGGCATAATTCACCCCTCCACTTT. Protein sequence: CACSEGHNSPLHF.

This sequence joins TRBV18 and TRBJ1-5; no reliable D call. Deletions cut 8 bases from V and 3 bases from J, with 11 bases between. CDR1 and CDR2 from the germline V gene are KGHSH and LQKENI. The CDR3 sequence is 13 residues long. This chain's CDR3 is CASMSSNNQPQHF. The CDR3 nucleotides read TGTGCCAGCATGTCATCTAACAATCAGCCCCAGCATTTT.

There are a few counts of this clone. J is TRBJ2-2 and V is TRBV5-5; D is undetermined. Germline V gene sequence: CDR1 SGHKS, CDR2 YYEKEE (reference sequence). The CDR3 consists of 15 residues. V gave up 2 bases and J gave up 0 bases, with 8 bases separating them. CDR3 residues: CASSFGRTNTGELFF. DNA for the CDR3: TGTGCCAGCAGCTTTGGACGAACGAACACCGGGGAGCTGTTTTTT. Supplemented by reference TRBV5-5 and TRBJ2-2, the full variable domain reads DAGVTQSPTHLIKTRGQQVTLRCSPISGHKSVSWYQQVLGQGPQFIFQYYEKEERGRGNFPDRFSARQFPNYSSELNVNALLLGDSALYLCASSFGRTNTGELFFGEGSRLTVL.

The chain links TRBV7-2 to TRBJ1-2, with TRBD1 matching over 7 bases. Looked up from germline, CDR1 is SGHTA and CDR2 is FQGNSA. CDR3 length equals 15 residues. Trimming at V came to 5 bases and at J to 7 bases, leaving 13 bases not matched to a gene. This CDR3 reads CASSKTKEGASGYTF. The CDR3 nucleotides are TGTGCCAGCAGCAAAACAAAAGAGGGGGCGTCTGGCTACACCTTC.

This clone was observed a few times. The V call is TRBV18, the J call TRBJ2-5, with no clear D. Germline CDR1 KGHSH, CDR2 LQKENI. V lost 3 bases and J 3 bases, leaving 20 bases between the germline ends. The CDR3 spans 17 residues. The CDR3 loop reads CASSPQIGLSAEETQYF. CDR3 bases: TGTGCCAGCTCACCCCAAATCGGTCTATCGGCAGAAGAGACCCAGTACTTC. Looking up the rest from reference TRBV18 and TRBJ2-5 gives the full variable domain: NAGVMQNPRHLVRRRGQEARLRCSPMKGHSHVYWYRQLPEEGLKFMVYLQKENIIDESGMPKERFSAEFPKEGPSILRIQQVVRGDSAAYFCASSPQIGLSAEETQYFGPGTRLLVL.

This chain joins TRBV5-6 and TRBJ2-1; 8 bases match TRBD1. The ends lost 2 bases at V and 6 bases at J; junction bases unmatched: 7. The CDR3 covers 15 residues. The V gene's germline CDR1 is SGHDT and CDR2 YYEEEE. The CDR3 DNA is TGTGCCAGCAGCTTTGCAGGGGGCGGTGGCAATGAGCAGTTCTTC. Translated, it gives CASSFAGGGGNEQFF. The complete variable domain, with remaining parts taken from reference TRBV5-6 and TRBJ2-1, reads DAGVTQSPTHLIKTRGQQVTLRCSPKSGHDTVSWYQQALGQGPQFIFQYYEEEERQRGNFPDRFSGHQFPNYSSELNVNALLLGDSALYLCASSFAGGGGNEQFFGPGTRLTVL.

The CDR3 spells CASRNSGRFNEQFF. CDR3 bases: TGTGCCAGCAGAAATAGCGGGAGGTTCAATGAGCAGTTCTTC. The V call is TRBV6-5, the J call TRBJ2-1; 10 bases are shared with TRBD2. V was pared by 6 bases and J by 6 bases, with 5 bases of the junction left unmatched. Per the germline V gene, CDR1 is MNHEY and CDR2 is SVGAGI. This CDR3 region has 14 residues.

The table lists this clone with a count of one. The chain has TRBV2 and TRBJ2-4; a weak D match, TRBD1 (5 bases). Deletions cut 2 bases from V and 6 bases from J, with 11 bases between. The CDR3 has 14 residues. Germline values: CDR1 SNHLY, CDR2 FYNNEI. Written as DNA, the CDR3 is TGTGCCAGCAGTGAACGACAGATCGGAAACATTCAGTACTTC. This gives the protein CASSERQIGNIQYF.

The chain carries TRBV9 and TRBJ2-2; D gene ambiguous. This CDR3 has 12 amino acids. The V end was cut by 8 bases, the J end by 2 bases, with 7 bases between. Germline lookup yields CDR1 SGDLS and CDR2 YYNGEE. The CDR3 sequence is CASGDNTGELFF. Here the CDR3 DNA reads TGTGCCAGTGGAGATAACACCGGGGAGCTGTTTTTT. The variable domain in full, completed from reference TRBV9 and TRBJ2-2, reads DSGVTQTPKHLITATGQRVTLRCSPRSGDLSVYWYQQSLDQGLQFLIQYYNGEERAKGNILERFSAQQFPDLHSELNLSSLELGDSALYFCASGDNTGELFFGEGSRLTVL.

Here the CDR3 DNA reads TGTGCCAGCAGTTTATCGCGGGGGTATAACTATGGCTACACCTTC. It translates to CASSLSRGYNYGYTF. This rearrangement joins TRBV27 to TRBJ1-2, with D maybe TRBD1 (5 bases). Germline assignment: CDR1 MNHEY and CDR2 SMNVEV (reference sequence). The CDR3 runs to 15 residues. Trimming left V 0 bases short and J 1 base short, with 9 bases between.

The rearrangement joins TRBV7-3 to TRBJ2-7; the match to TRBD2 covers 13 bases. V lost 6 bases to trimming and J lost 6 bases; unmatched junction nucleotides: 5. The CDR3 has 14 amino acids. Germline CDR1 is SGHTA and CDR2 is FQGTGA. The DNA for the CDR3 is TGTGCCAGCAGTCGGACTAGCGGGAGTAGCGAGCAGTACTTC. Translated, it gives CASSRTSGSSEQYF.

The chain links TRBV7-2 to TRBJ2-7; TRBD2 agrees at 11 bases. The CDR3 sequence is 17 residues long. After removal of 3 bases from V and 2 bases from J, the junction contained 9 bases not matched to a gene. CDR1 and CDR2 (germline): SGHTA, FQGNSA. Written as DNA, the CDR3 is TGTGCCAGCAGCTTGCGGACTAGCGGGTTGGCACCCTACGAGCAGTACTTC. Amino acids: CASSLRTSGLAPYEQYF.

This chain uses TRBV10-3 with TRBJ2-1; 10 nucleotides line up with TRBD2. The V segment lost 5 bases and the J segment 3 bases; nucleotides outside the gene matches: 4. The CDR3 has 15 amino acids. CDR1 is ENHRY and CDR2 is SYGVKD in the germline V gene. The CDR3 reads CAISTQRGGYNEQFF. The CDR3 nucleotides read TGTGCCATCAGTACCCAGCGGGGGGGCTACAATGAGCAGTTCTTC.

This chain links TRBV5-1 with TRBJ2-3; the D is unclear. Per germline, CDR1 SGHRS and CDR2 YFSETQ. V lost 0 bases, J lost 0 bases, and 14 bases lay in between. The CDR3 sequence is 17 residues long. CDR3 residues: CASSLGRRSTSTDTQYF. CDR3 bases: TGCGCCAGCAGCTTGGGTCGCAGGAGCACTAGCACAGATACGCAGTATTTT.

The chain combines TRBV5-6 with TRBJ1-4; 8 nucleotides match TRBD1. Germline V gene sequence: CDR1 SGHDT, CDR2 YYEEEE. This CDR3 has 16 amino acids. The ends lost 4 bases at V and 8 bases at J; junction bases unmatched: 13. Here the CDR3 DNA reads TGTGCCAGCAGCCTCTATGACAGGGGCACTTCGGAAAAACTGTTTTTT. Protein sequence: CASSLYDRGTSEKLFF.

The chain has TRBV4-3 and TRBJ2-3, with unresolved D. There are 13 residues in the CDR3. The V gene lost 0 bases and the J gene lost 2 bases, with 3 bases spanning the gap. The germline CDR1 and CDR2 sequences are LGHNA and YSLEER. The DNA for the CDR3 is TGCGCCAGCAGCCAAGATCACACAGATACGCAGTATTTT. It specifies CASSQDHTDTQYF.

The chain carries TRBV5-1 and TRBJ2-5; D is possibly TRBD1 or TRBD2 (7 bases each). From germline, CDR1 is SGHRS and CDR2 YFSETQ. Trimming took 2 bases from V and 0 from J, leaving 11 bases between them. The CDR3 contains 15 residues. The CDR3 coding sequence is TGCGCCAGCAGCTTCCAGGGGGGGCACCAAGAGACCCAGTACTTC. This translates into CASSFQGGHQETQYF.

The chain carries TRBV14 and TRBJ2-1; 10 positions match TRBD2. The V gene's germline CDR1 is SGHDN and CDR2 FVKESK. With V trimmed by 0 bases and J by 15 bases, 8 bases remained unmatched. The CDR3 is made up of 14 amino acids. CDR3 protein: CASSQDVLAGDRFF. CDR3 bases: TGTGCCAGCAGCCAAGATGTGCTAGCGGGGGATCGGTTCTTC.